The entry below gives a single TCR beta chain sequence along with its context. This sample is part of a study of cytomegalovirus exposure and HLA in healthy donors. Background on the study: Falling in the Caucasian-associated ancestry cluster were approximately 86% of some 400 genotyped donors.

This CDR3 is 13 amino acids long. Trimming cost V 6 bases and J 3 bases; bases outside gene matches: 5. Germline CDR1 and CDR2: SEHNR and FQNEAQ (reference sequence). This PCR relied on a set of 60 Vbeta primers and 13 Jbeta primers. Assay: immunoSEQ multiplex PCR; the TCRdb copy retains only in-frame clones and omits some. The table includes under 110,000 clones, 75% detected once. The material sequenced was PBMCs. The receptor's source is a male donor in good health and CMV-seropositive. The chain joins TRBV7-9 to TRBJ2-7; 7 positions agree with TRBD1. The CDR3 protein is CASRGQTDYEQYF. In nucleotides, the CDR3 is TGTGCCAGCAGGGGACAGACAGACTACGAGCAGTACTTC.